This is a list of T cell receptor beta chains from one sample in a study of shared clonotypes between healthy human individuals. Sequenced by immunoSEQ multiplex PCR; TCRdb stores in-frame clones only, minus some. The sample has roughly 2 million clones; about 95% are singletons. The material sequenced was naive CD8+ T cells sorted from blood. Receptor source: a young man in good health. Both conserved end residues are part of each CDR3. D genes are given only for firm matches. Some rows mark clone size as missing; the rest say once, few, many or name a class of expanded clone.

D	size	V	J	CDR3	DNA
-	-	TRBV28	TRBJ2-7	CASSFKSDRDEQYF	TGTGCCAGCAGTTTCAAATCCGACCGAGACGAGCAGTACTTC
TRBD2	once	TRBV4-3	TRBJ2-1	CASSPTGGAYNEQFF	TGCGCCAGCAGTCCGACGGGAGGAGCCTACAATGAGCAGTTCTTC
-	once	TRBV5-8	TRBJ1-5	CASSFSTGSNQPQHF	TGTGCCAGCAGCTTTAGTACGGGTAGCAATCAGCCCCAGCATTTT
TRBD2	-	TRBV7-9	TRBJ2-1	CASVSGKYGEQFF	TGTGCCAGCGTTAGCGGGAAGTACGGTGAGCAGTTCTTC
-	-	TRBV2	TRBJ1-1	CASRAGRLNTEAFF	TGTGCCAGCAGAGCGGGACGGCTGAACACTGAAGCTTTCTTT
-	-	TRBV2	TRBJ2-1	CASSVQGTDEQFF	TGTGCCAGCAGTGTTCAGGGTACCGATGAGCAGTTCTTC
-	-	TRBV4-3	TRBJ2-2	CASSLETFQGTGELFF	TGCGCCAGCAGCCTTGAAACCTTCCAAGGCACCGGGGAGCTGTTTTTT
-	-	TRBV30	TRBJ2-7	CAWGSYEQYF	TGTGCCTGGGGTTCCTACGAGCAGTACTTC
-	once	TRBV6-1	TRBJ2-7	CASSLQGSLYEQYF	TGTGCCAGCTCGCTACAGGGTTCACTCTACGAGCAGTACTTC
TRBD2	-	TRBV11-2	TRBJ2-3	CASSFPLLAGGPGDTQYF	TGTGCCAGCAGCTTCCCTCTCCTAGCGGGGGGGCCCGGAGATACGCAGTATTTT